Sequencing of this T cell receptor (beta chain) was carried out in a study of T-cell reconstitution after alpha-beta-depleted transplantation in children listed by TCRdb under 2016. A note on the overall study: The study quantitatively tracked T-cell immune reconstitution after TCRalphabeta/CD19-depleted allogeneic hematopoietic cell transplantation in children using TCR repertoire profiling.

Library creation used PCR. The run used an Illumina HiSeq 2500. TCR libraries were prepared with molecular barcoding, using unique molecular identifiers to normalize TCRbeta repertoire quantification. TCRdb reworked the public reads: Q25 trimming with fastp, MiXCR clone assembly, productive beta chains retained. Merged by CDR3 protein, the rows form single entries marked with the most common genes and DNA. The sample table holds about 350,000 distinct CDR3 sequences, of which 15% to 20% were seen once. Approximately 38% of the sample belongs to the ten largest clones. Worth noting for this clonotype: This clone's antigen is unknown. The sample holds no much larger clone one base away, and base qualities are not on file.

Read against the paper, the sample's treatment or condition label means: allogeneic hematopoietic cell transplantation with graft depleted of TCRalphabeta T cells and CD19 B cells. The transplant recipients were children given TCRalphabeta/CD19-depleted allogeneic hematopoietic cell grafts. The study at large found these results: The apparently early recovery of alphabetaT-cell counts about two months after transplant reportedly depended on only several hundred rapidly expanded clones that came from non-depleted graft cells. The frequencies of hyperexpanded clones fell over the following months, and after one year, T-cell counts and TCRbeta diversity were mostly attributed to newly produced T cells. In some patients, the high TCRbeta diversity seen at day 60 was put down to recipient T cells and intrathymic progenitors that had survived conditioning.

The germline V gene yields SGHRS for CDR1 and YFSETQ for CDR2. After removal of 4 bases from V and 2 bases from J, the junction retains 8 bases not matched to a gene. The CDR3 starts with the cysteine, ends with the phenylalanine, and has 15 residues. This entry keeps only the CDR3 DNA: 45 bases, framed from base 1. The rearrangement combines TRBV5-1 with TRBJ1-2, with TRBD1 identical over 7 junction bases. The source of this sequence is a male patient between 2 and 9 years old who had a stem cell transplant for acute lymphoblastic leukemia, so the T cells may come from the graft donor. The sequencing here drew on PBMCs, mostly from graft donor cells, taken 360 days after TCRalphabeta/CD19-depleted stem cell transplant. The CDR3 has the sequence CASSPRQGWNYGYTF. The DNA sequence is as follows: TGCGCCAGCAGCCCACGACAGGGTTGGAACTATGGCTACACCTTC.